This T cell receptor beta chain originates from a study of response to subunit inactivated influenza vaccine (dated by TCRdb to 2016 to 2019). General notes on the study: The study used deep quantitative T cell receptor repertoire profiling to track responses to a trivalent subunit inactivated influenza vaccine.

Remarks on this clonotype: Its antigen is currently not known. There are no base qualities to consult, and no much larger clone falls within one base.

Results and caveats for the whole study, not just this receptor: It was suggested by the authors that each seasonal influenza vaccination may recruit only a limited number of new T cells.

The receptor library was made with RT-PCR. This sample was sequenced with an Illumina HiSeq 2500. Starting from the raw public reads, TCRdb applied fastp trimming at Q25, assembled clones with MiXCR and retained in-frame beta chains. All rows with the same CDR3 protein become a single entry with the most common DNA and genes. A total of hundreds of thousands of distinct CDR3 sequences appear in this sample, 12% to 15% of them only once. The top ten clonotypes cover less than 8.5% of the sample. Counted from cysteine to phenylalanine, this CDR3 has 11 amino acids. Only the CDR3 portion is preserved as DNA: 33 bases, with reading frame beginning at the first base. Looking up the germline V gene (reference sequence) yields CDR1 DFQATT and CDR2 SNEGSKA. The V and J ends are trimmed by 7 bases and 2 bases, leaving 8 bases between them.

Source: PBMCs from blood, taken around two weeks before vaccination. This sequence uses TRBV20-1 and TRBJ1-1; too little of a D gene remains to name it. The sequence came from a man aged 50-60 years who received an inactivated influenza vaccine. Donor details come from another sample of the same person, matched by shared clones. The DNA sequence is as follows: TGCAGTGGCGTAAGAAACACTGAAGCTTTCTTT. This yields the protein CSGVRNTEAFF.